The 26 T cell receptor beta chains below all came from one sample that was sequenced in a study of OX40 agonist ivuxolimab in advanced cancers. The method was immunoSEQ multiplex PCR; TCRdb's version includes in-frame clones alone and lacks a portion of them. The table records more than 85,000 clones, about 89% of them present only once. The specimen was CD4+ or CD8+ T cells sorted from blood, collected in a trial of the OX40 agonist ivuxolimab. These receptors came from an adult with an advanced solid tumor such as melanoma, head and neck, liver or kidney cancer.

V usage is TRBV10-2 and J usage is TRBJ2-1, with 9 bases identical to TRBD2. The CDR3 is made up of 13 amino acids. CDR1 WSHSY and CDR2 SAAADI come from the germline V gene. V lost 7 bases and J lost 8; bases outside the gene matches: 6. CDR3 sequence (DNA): TGCGCCAGCACTAGCGGGATAGTGTATGAGCAGTTCTTC. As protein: CASTSGIVYEQFF.

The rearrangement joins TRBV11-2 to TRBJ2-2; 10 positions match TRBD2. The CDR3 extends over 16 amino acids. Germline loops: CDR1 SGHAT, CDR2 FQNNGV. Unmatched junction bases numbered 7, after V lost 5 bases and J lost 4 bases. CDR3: CASSPTTSGPTGELFF. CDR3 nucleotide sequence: TGTGCCAGCAGCCCAACGACTAGCGGGCCCACCGGGGAGCTGTTTTTT.

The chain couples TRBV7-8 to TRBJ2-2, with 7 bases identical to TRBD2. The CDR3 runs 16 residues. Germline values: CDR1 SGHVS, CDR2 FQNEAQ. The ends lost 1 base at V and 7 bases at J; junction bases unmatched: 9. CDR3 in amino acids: CASSLGLAANGGELFF. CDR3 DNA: TGTGCCAGCAGCTTAGGGCTAGCGGCGAACGGCGGGGAGCTGTTTTTT.

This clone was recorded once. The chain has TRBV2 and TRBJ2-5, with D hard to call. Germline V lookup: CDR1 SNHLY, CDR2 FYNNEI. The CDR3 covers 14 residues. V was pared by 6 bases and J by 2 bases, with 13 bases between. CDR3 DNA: TGTGCCAGCAGACAGAGCCGTAATCAAGAGACCCAGTACTTC. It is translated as CASRQSRNQETQYF.

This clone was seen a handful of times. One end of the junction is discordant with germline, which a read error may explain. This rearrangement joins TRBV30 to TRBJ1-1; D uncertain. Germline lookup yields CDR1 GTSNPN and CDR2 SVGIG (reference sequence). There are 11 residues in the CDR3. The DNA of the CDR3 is TGTGCCGGGAGGAGGCAAACTGAAGCTTTCTTT. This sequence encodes CAGRRQTEAFF.

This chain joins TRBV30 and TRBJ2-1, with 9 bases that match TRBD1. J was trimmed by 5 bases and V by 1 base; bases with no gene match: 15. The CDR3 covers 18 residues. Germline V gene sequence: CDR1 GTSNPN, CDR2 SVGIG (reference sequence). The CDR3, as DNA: TGTGCCTGGAGTGGCTCGGGTGGAGTCGGACAGGGGAACAATGAGCAGTTCTTC. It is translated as CAWSGSGGVGQGNNEQFF.

This CDR3 is CASSLGPSFGQPQHF. Written as DNA, the CDR3 is TGTGCCAGCAGCTTGGGTCCCAGTTTCGGGCAGCCCCAGCATTTT. V and J are TRBV7-2 and TRBJ1-5; D remains unclear. Per the germline V gene, CDR1 is SGHTA and CDR2 is FQGNSA. Trimming pared 3 bases from V and 7 bases from J, leaving 16 bases between. This CDR3 region has 15 residues.

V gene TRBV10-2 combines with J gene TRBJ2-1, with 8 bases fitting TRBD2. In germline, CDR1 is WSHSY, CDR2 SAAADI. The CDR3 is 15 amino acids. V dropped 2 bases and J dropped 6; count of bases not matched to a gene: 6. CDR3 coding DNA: TGCGCCAGCAGTGAGCTTAGCGGGAAATTCAATGAGCAGTTCTTC. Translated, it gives CASSELSGKFNEQFF.

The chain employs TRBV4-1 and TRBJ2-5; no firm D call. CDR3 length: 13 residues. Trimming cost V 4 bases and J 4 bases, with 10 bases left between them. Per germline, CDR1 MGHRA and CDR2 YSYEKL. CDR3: CASSLTSGETQYF. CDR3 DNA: TGCGCCAGCAGCCTCACCAGTGGAGAGACCCAGTACTTC.

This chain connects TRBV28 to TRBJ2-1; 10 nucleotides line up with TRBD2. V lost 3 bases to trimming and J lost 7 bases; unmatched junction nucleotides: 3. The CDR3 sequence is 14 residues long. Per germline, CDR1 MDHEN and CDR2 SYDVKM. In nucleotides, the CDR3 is TGTGCCAGCAGTTTCCCTAGCGGGAGAAATGAGCAGTTCTTC. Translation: CASSFPSGRNEQFF. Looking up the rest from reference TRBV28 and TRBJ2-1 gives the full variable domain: DVKVTQSSRYLVKRTGEKVFLECVQDMDHENMFWYRQDPGLGLRLIYFSYDVKMKEKGDIPEGYSVSREKKERFSLILESASTNQTSMYLCASSFPSGRNEQFFGPGTRLTVL.

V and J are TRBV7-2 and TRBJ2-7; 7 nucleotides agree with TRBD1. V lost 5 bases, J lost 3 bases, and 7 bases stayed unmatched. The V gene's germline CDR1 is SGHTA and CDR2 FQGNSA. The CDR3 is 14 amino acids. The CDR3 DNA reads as TGTGCCAGCAGCCTCATACAGGGGAGCTACGAGCAGTACTTC. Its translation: CASSLIQGSYEQYF.

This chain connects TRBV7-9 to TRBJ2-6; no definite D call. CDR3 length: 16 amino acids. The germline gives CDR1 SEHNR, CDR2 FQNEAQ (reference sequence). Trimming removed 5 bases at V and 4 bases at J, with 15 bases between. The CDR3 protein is CASSPGRILGANVLTF. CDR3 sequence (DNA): TGTGCCAGCAGCCCTGGCAGGATTCTGGGGGCCAACGTCCTGACTTTC.

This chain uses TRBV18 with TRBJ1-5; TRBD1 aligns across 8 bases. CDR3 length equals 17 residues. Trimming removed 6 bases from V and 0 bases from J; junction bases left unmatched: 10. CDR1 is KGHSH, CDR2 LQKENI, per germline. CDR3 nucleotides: TGTGCCAGCTCCCAAAGGACAGGGACGGATAGCAATCAGCCCCAGCATTTT. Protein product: CASSQRTGTDSNQPQHF.

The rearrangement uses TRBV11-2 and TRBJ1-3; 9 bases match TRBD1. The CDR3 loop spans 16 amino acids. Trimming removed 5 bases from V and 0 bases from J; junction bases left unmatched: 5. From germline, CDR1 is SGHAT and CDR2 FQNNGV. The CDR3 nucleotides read TGTGCCAGCAGCCGGTGGACAGGGGCCTCTGGAAACACCATATATTTT. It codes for CASSRWTGASGNTIYF.

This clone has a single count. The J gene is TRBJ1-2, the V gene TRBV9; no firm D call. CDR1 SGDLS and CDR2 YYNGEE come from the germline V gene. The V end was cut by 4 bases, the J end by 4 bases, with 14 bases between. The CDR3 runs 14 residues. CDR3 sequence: CASSTQTAPYGYTF. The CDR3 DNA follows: TGTGCCAGCAGCACCCAGACTGCGCCCTATGGCTACACCTTC.

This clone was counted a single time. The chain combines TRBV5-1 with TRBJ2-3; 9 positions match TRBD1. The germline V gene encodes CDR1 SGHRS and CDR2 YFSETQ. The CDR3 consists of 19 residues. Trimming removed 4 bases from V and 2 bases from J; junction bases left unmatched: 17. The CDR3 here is CASSRGTGTLISPTDTQYF. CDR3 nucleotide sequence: TGCGCCAGCAGCCGCGGGACAGGGACCCTTATATCTCCCACAGATACGCAGTATTTT. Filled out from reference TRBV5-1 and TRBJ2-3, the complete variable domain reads KAGVTQTPRYLIKTRGQQVTLSCSPISGHRSVSWYQQTPGQGLQFLFEYFSETQRNKGNFPGRFSGRQFSNSRSEMNVSTLELGDSALYLCASSRGTGTLISPTDTQYFGPGTRLTVL.

CDR3 bases: TGTGCCAGCAGCTTGGGCAGTCGCGACGAGCAGTACTTC. Its protein product is CASSLGSRDEQYF. The chain couples TRBV7-9 to TRBJ2-7, with D hard to call. Trimming removed 3 bases at V and 5 bases at J, with 11 bases between. Per germline, CDR1 SEHNR and CDR2 FQNEAQ (reference sequence). The CDR3 spans 13 residues.

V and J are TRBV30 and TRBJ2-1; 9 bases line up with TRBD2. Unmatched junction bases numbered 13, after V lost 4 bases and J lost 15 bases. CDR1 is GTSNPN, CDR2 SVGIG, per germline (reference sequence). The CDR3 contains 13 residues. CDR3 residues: CAWKGLAGEALFF. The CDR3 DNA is TGTGCCTGGAAGGGACTAGCAGGAGAGGCTTTGTTCTTC.

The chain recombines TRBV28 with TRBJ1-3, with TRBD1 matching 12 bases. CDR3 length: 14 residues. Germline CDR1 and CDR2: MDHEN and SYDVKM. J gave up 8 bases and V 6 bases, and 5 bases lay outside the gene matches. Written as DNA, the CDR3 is TGTGCCAGCAGCCCGGGACAGGGGGCTCACACCATATATTTT. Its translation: CASSPGQGAHTIYF.

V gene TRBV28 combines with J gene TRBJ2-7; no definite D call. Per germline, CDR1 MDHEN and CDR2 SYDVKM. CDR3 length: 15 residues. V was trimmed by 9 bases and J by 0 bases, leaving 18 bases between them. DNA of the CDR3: TGTGCCAGTGAGGCCCAAACGATGTACTCCTACGAGCAGTACTTC. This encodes CASEAQTMYSYEQYF.

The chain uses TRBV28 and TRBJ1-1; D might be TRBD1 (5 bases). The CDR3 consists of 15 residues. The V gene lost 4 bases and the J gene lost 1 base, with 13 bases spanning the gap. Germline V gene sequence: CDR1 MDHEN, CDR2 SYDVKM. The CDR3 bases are TGTGCCAGCAGTTATTTCGGCCAGGGGAACACTGAAGCTTTCTTT. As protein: CASSYFGQGNTEAFF.

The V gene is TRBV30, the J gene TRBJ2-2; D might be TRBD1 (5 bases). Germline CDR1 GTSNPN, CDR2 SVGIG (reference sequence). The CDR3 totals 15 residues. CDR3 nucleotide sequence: TGTGCTTCCAAGGTCGGGCAGGGTGACACCGGGGAGCTGTTTTTT. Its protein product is CASKVGQGDTGELFF. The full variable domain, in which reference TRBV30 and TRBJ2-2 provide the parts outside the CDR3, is SQTIHQWPATLVQPVGSPLSLECTVEGTSNPNLYWYRQAAGRGLQLLFYSVGIGQISSEVPQNLSASRPQDRQFILSSKKLLLSDSGFYLCASKVGQGDTGELFFGEGSRLTVL.

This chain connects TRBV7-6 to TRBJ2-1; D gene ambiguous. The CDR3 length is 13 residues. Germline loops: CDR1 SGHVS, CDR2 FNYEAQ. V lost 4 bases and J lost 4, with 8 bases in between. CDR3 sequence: CASSSLEYNEQFF. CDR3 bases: TGTGCCAGCAGCTCCTTAGAGTACAATGAGCAGTTCTTC.

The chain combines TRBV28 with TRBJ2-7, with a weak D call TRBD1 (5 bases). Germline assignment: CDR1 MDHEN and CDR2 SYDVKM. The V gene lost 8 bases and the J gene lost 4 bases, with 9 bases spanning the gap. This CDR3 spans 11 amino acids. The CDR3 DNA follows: TGTGCCAGCTTTAGGGGTTACGAGCAGTACTTC. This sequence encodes CASFRGYEQYF.

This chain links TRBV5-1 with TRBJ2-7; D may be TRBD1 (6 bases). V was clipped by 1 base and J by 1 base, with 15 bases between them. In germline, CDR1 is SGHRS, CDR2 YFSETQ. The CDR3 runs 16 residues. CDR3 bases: TGCGCCAGCAGCTTGTCGCCTCAGGGACAATCCTACGAGCAGTACTTC. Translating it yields CASSLSPQGQSYEQYF.

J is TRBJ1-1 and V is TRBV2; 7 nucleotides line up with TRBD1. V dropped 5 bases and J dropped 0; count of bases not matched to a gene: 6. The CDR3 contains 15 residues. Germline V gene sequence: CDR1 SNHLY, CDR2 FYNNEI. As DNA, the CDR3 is TGTGCCAGCAGTTTATTACAGGGGCTGAACACTGAAGCTTTCTTT. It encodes CASSLLQGLNTEAFF.